This is a list of T cell receptor beta chains from one sample in a study of blood T cell repertoires in COVID-19. The assay was immunoSEQ multiplex PCR, and TCRdb's table has in-frame clones only and misses some. The sample records approximately 80,000 clones, 75% to 85% being singletons. The source material was peripheral blood. These TCRs come from a human donor in a cohort sampled during active COVID-19. Both conserved end residues are part of each CDR3. D genes are given only for firm matches. Expanded clones get a size class; other rows say once, few or many, or leave the size out.

.	TRBV3-1/TRBV3-2	14	TRBJ1-2	.	CASSQQGLNYGYTF	TGTGCCAGCAGCCAACAGGGACTTAACTATGGCTACACCTTC
.	TRBV12-5	16	TRBJ1-6	TRBD1	CASGSTGSAYNSPLHF	TGTGCTAGTGGTTCGACAGGGTCGGCGTATAATTCACCCCTCCACTTT
.	TRBV27	14	TRBJ2-1	TRBD2	CASSLSGGLNEQFF	TGTGCCAGCAGTTTATCGGGAGGGTTGAATGAGCAGTTCTTC
.	TRBV5-1	16	TRBJ2-7	.	CASSRQAHSASYEQYF	TGCGCCAGCAGTAGACAGGCCCACTCCGCTTCCTACGAGCAGTACTTC
.	TRBV28	15	TRBJ2-5	.	CASSPWRGMGETQYF	TGTGCCAGCAGTCCCTGGCGGGGCATGGGGGAGACCCAGTACTTC
.	TRBV7-2	15	TRBJ2-7	.	CASSLAGGRGNEQYF	TGTGCCAGCAGCTTAGCTGGTGGTAGGGGTAACGAGCAGTACTTC
once	TRBV20-1	16	TRBJ1-4	TRBD1	CSASIDRDTRGRKLFF	TGCAGTGCTAGTATTGACAGGGATACAAGGGGCAGAAAACTGTTTTTT
.	TRBV29-1	13	TRBJ1-2	.	CSVQDSFNYGYTF	TGCAGCGTTCAGGACAGTTTTAACTATGGCTACACCTTC
.	TRBV5-5	12	TRBJ2-7	TRBD1	CATGQGPYEQYF	TGTGCTACAGGACAGGGACCCTACGAGCAGTACTTC
.	TRBV7-9	16	TRBJ2-5	TRBD1	CASSRSRDRGQETQYF	TGTGCCAGCAGCCGGAGCCGGGACAGGGGACAGGAGACCCAGTACTTC
.	TRBV7-2	16	TRBJ1-3	TRBD1	CASSHWTGVRGNTIYF	TGTGCCAGCAGCCATTGGACAGGGGTGAGGGGAAACACCATATATTTT
.	TRBV5-1	18	TRBJ2-5	TRBD2	CASSLEGGAGGPQETQYF	TGCGCCAGCAGCTTGGAAGGTGGAGCGGGGGGACCTCAAGAGACCCAGTACTTC
.	TRBV7-6	17	TRBJ2-3	TRBD2	CASSFYPRGGSTDTQYF	TGTGCCAGCAGCTTCTACCCCCGGGGGGGTTCCACAGATACGCAGTATTTT
.	TRBV2	15	TRBJ2-7	TRBD2	CASSTRRGETYEQYF	TGTGCCAGCAGTACCCGGCGGGGGGAAACCTACGAGCAGTACTTC
.	TRBV6-1	14	TRBJ2-7	TRBD2	CASSELGGSYEQYF	TGTGCCAGCAGTGAATTGGGGGGGTCCTACGAGCAGTACTTC
.	TRBV18	15	TRBJ2-5	TRBD2	CASSPQRGGQETQYF	TGTGCCAGCTCACCCCAGCGGGGGGGCCAAGAGACCCAGTACTTC
.	TRBV5-1	15	TRBJ2-3	TRBD2	CASSLRAGGQDTQYF	TGCGCCAGCAGCTTGAGGGCGGGGGGGCAAGATACGCAGTATTTT
.	TRBV9	15	TRBJ1-2	TRBD1	CASSVARDRGGGYTF	TGTGCCAGCAGCGTAGCTCGGGACAGGGGTGGTGGCTACACCTTC
.	TRBV15	16	TRBJ1-3	.	CATSVGRLPPGNTIYF	TGTGCCACCAGCGTGGGCAGGCTCCCCCCTGGAAACACCATATATTTT
few	TRBV19	19	TRBJ1-5	.	CASSIDRVLPTYSNQPQHF	TGTGCCAGTAGTATAGACAGGGTTCTACCAACTTATAGCAATCAGCCCCAGCATTTT
.	TRBV19	12	TRBJ1-5	.	CASNLVGQPQHF	TGTGCCAGTAATCTAGTAGGTCAGCCCCAGCATTTT
few	TRBV7-3	13	TRBJ2-1	.	CASYRVRGNEQFF	TGTGCCAGTTACAGGGTTCGGGGCAATGAGCAGTTCTTC
.	TRBV5-1	15	TRBJ2-7	.	CASSPGQCWPYELYF	TGCGCCAGCAGCCCCGGACAGTGTTGGCCCTACGAGCTGTACTTC
.	TRBV5-1	13	TRBJ1-2	TRBD1	CATSYQGDYGYTF	TGCGCCACTAGTTATCAGGGGGACTATGGCTACACCTTC
.	TRBV7-8	16	TRBJ1-1	TRBD1	CASSSWTGKVGTEAFF	TGTGCCAGCAGCTCTTGGACAGGGAAAGTTGGCACTGAAGCTTTCTTT
.	TRBV2	12	TRBJ2-5	TRBD1	CASGTGYETQYF	TGTGCCAGCGGGACAGGGTACGAGACCCAGTACTTC
.	TRBV7-3	15	TRBJ2-7	TRBD1	CASSLMTGVGYEQYF	TGTGCCAGCAGCTTAATGACAGGGGTCGGGTACGAGCAGTACTTC
.	TRBV9	15	TRBJ2-7	TRBD1	CASSVEGALPIEQYF	TGTGCCAGCAGCGTAGAGGGGGCGCTTCCTATCGAGCAGTACTTC
.	TRBV21-1	16	TRBJ1-2	.	CASSPLHRALFYGYTF	TGTGCCAGCAGCCCCCTTCACAGGGCCTTATTCTATGGCTACACCTTC
.	TRBV5-4	16	TRBJ2-2	.	CASSHRGGANTGELFF	TGTGCCAGCAGCCATCGGGGAGGCGCTAACACCGGGGAGCTGTTTTTT
.	TRBV10-1	11	TRBJ2-3	.	CASSAGDTQYF	TGCGCCAGCAGTGCCGGAGATACGCAGTATTTT
.	TRBV14	13	TRBJ2-2	.	CASSYLLDGELFF	TGTGCCAGCAGCTACTTACTAGACGGGGAGCTGTTTTTT
.	TRBV11-2	14	TRBJ2-7	.	CASSLGTHSYEQYF	TGTGCCAGCAGCTTAGGGACACACTCCTACGAGCAGTACTTC
.	TRBV2	12	TRBJ1-6	.	CASSLYNSPLHF	TGTGCCAGCAGCCTTTATAATTCACCCCTCCACTTT
.	TRBV5-1	14	TRBJ2-5	TRBD1	CASSPQGAGETQYF	TGCGCCAGCAGCCCACAGGGGGCTGGTGAGACCCAGTACTTC
.	TRBV19	14	TRBJ2-1	TRBD2	CASSIASGGDEQFF	TGTGCCAGTAGTATAGCTAGCGGGGGGGATGAGCAGTTCTTC
.	TRBV28	16	TRBJ2-7	TRBD1	CASSPYPDRVRNEQYF	TGTGCCAGCAGTCCCTACCCGGACAGGGTTAGAAACGAGCAGTACTTC
few	TRBV5-1	14	TRBJ1-2	TRBD1	CASSLLGQGEGYTF	TGCGCCAGCAGCCTCCTGGGGCAGGGGGAAGGCTACACCTTC
.	TRBV7-2	14	TRBJ1-2	.	CASSPTTAYYGYTF	TGTGCCAGCAGCCCCACAACAGCTTACTATGGCTACACCTTC
.	TRBV19	15	TRBJ2-5	TRBD1	CASSPTTGHQETQYF	TGTGCCAGTAGTCCCACGACAGGGCACCAAGAGACCCAGTACTTC
.	TRBV7-9	16	TRBJ1-2	TRBD1	CASSLGTGLANYGYTF	TGTGCCAGCAGCTTAGGGACAGGGTTAGCTAACTATGGCTACACCTTC
.	TRBV6-4	13	TRBJ2-7	TRBD1	CASSATGGYEQYF	TGTGCCAGCAGTGCGACAGGGGGCTACGAGCAGTACTTC
.	TRBV5-1	16	TRBJ2-1	TRBD2	CASSPPGSGGASEQFF	TGCGCCAGCAGCCCCCCGGGGAGCGGGGGGGCCTCTGAGCAGTTCTTC
.	TRBV11-3	13	TRBJ2-1	.	CASSLGLYNEQFF	TGTGCCAGCAGCTTGGGACTTTACAATGAGCAGTTCTTC
few	TRBV12-3/TRBV12-4	13	TRBJ1-4	.	CASSLTVNEKLFF	TGTGCCAGCAGTTTGACAGTTAATGAAAAACTGTTTTTT
.	TRBV3-1/TRBV3-2	13	TRBJ2-1	.	CASSQDRGNEQFF	TGTGCCAGCAGCCAAGATAGGGGCAATGAGCAGTTCTTC